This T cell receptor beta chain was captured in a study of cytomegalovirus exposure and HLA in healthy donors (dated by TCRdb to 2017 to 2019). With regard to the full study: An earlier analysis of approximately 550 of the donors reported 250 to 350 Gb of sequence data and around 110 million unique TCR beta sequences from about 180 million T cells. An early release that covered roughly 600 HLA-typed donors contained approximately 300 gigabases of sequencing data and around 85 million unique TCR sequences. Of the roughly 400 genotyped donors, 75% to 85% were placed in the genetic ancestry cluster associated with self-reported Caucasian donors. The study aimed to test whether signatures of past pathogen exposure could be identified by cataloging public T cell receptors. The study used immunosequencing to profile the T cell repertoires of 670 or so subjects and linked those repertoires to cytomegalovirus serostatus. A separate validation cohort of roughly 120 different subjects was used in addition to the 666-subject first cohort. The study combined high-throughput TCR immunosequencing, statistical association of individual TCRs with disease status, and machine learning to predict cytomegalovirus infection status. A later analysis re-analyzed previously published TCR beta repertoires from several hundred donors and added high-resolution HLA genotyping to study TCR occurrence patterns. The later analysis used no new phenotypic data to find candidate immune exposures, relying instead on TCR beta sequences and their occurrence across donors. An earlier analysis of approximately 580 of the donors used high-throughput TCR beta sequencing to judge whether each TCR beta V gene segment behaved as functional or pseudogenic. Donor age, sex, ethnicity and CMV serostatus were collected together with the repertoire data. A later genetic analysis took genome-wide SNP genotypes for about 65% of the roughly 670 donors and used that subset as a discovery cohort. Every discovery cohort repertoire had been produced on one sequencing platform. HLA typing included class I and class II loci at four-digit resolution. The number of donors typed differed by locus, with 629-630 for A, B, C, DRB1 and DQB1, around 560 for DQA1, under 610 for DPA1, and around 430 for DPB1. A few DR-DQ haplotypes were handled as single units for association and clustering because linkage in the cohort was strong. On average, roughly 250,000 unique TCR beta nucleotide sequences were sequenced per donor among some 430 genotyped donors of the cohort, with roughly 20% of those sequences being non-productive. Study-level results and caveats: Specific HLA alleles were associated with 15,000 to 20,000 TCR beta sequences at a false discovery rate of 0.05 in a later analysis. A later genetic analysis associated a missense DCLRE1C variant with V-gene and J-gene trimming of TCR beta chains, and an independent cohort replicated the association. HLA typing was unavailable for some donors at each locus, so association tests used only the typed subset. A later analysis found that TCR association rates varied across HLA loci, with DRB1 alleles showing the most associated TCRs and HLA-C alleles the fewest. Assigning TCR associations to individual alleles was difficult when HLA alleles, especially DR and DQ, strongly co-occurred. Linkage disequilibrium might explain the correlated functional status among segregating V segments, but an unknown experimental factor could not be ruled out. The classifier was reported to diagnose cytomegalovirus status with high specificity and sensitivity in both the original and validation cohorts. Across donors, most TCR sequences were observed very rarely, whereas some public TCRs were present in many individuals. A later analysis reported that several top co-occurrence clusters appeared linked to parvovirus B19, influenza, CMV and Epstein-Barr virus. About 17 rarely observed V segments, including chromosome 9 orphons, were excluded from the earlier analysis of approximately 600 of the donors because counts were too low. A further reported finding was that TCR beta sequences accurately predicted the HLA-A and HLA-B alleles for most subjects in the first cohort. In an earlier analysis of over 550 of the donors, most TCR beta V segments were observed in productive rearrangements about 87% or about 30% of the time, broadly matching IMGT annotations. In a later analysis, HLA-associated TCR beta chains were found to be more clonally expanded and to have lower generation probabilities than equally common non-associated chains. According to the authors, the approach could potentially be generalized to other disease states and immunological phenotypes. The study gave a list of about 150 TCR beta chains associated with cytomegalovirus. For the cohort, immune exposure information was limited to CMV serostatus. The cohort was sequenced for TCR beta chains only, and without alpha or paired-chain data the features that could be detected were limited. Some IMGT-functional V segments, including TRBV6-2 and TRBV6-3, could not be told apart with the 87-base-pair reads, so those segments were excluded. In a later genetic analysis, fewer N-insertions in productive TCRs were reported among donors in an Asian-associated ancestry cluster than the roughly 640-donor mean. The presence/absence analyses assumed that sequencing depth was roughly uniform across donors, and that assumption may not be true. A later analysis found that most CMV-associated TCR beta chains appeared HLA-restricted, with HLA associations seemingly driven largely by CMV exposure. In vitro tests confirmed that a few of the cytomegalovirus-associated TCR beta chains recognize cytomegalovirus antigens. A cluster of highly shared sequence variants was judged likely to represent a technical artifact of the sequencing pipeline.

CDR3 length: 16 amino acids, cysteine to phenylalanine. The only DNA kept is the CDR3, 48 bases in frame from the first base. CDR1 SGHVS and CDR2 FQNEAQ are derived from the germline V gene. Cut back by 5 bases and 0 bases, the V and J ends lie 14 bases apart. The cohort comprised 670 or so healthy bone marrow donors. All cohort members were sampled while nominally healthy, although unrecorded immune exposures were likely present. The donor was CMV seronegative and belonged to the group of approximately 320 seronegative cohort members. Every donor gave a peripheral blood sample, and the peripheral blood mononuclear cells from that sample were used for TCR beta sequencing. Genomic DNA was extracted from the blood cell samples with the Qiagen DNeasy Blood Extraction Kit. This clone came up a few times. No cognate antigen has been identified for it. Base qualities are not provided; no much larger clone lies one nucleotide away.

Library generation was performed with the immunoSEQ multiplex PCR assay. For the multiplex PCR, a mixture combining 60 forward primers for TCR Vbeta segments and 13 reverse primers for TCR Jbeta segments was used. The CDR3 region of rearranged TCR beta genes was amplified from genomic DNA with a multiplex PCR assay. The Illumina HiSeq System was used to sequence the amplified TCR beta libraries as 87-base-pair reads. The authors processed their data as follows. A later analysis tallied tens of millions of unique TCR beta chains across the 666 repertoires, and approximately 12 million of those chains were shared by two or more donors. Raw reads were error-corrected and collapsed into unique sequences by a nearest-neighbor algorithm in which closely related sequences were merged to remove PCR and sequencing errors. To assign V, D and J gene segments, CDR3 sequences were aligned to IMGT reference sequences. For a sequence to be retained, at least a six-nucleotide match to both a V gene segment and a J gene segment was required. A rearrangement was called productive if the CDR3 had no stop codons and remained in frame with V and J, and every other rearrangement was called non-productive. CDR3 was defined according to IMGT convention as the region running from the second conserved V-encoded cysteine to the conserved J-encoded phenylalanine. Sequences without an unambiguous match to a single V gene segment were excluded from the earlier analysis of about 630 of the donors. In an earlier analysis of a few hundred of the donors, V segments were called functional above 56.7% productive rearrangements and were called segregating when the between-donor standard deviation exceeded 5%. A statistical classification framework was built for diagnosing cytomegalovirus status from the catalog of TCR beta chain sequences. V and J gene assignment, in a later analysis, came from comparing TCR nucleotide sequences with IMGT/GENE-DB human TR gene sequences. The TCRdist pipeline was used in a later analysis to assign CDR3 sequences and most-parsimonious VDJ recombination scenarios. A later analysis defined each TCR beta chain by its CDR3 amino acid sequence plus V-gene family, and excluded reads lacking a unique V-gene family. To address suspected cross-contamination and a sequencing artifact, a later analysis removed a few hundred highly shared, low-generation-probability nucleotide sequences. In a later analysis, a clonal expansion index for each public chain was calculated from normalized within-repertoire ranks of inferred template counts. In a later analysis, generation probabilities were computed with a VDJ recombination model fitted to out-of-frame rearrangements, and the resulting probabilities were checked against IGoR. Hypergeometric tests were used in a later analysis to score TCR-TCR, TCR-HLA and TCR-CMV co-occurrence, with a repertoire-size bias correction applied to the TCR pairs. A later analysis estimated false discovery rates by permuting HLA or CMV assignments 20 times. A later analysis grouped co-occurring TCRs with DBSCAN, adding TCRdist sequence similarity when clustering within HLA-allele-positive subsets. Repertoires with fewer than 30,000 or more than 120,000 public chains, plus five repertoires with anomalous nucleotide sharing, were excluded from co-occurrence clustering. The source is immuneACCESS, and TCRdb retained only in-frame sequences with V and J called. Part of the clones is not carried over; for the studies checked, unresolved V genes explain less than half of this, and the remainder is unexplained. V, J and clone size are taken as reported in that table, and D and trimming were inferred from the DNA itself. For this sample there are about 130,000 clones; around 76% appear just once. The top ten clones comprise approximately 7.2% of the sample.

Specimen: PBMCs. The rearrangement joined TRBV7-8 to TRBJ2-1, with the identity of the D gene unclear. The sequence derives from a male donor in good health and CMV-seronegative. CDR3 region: CASSLSRVPSYNEQFF. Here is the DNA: TGTGCCAGCAGCCTATCACGGGTCCCCTCCTACAATGAGCAGTTCTTC. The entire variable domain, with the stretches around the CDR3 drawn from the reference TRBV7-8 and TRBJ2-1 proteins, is GAGVSQSPRYKVAKRGQDVALRCDPISGHVSLFWYQQALGQGPEFLTYFQNEAQLDKSGLPSDRFFAERPEGSVSTLKIQRTQQEDSAVYLCASSLSRVPSYNEQFFGPGTRLTVL.